Detailed here is one TCR beta chain. This record belongs to a study of cytomegalovirus exposure and HLA in healthy donors. Study details: Membership in the Caucasian-associated ancestry cluster was found for 81% of about 430 genotyped donors.

Germline-derived CDR1 and CDR2 are DFQATT and SNEGSKA (reference sequence). The length of the CDR3 is 11 residues. V was cut by 5 bases and J by 8 bases, with 9 bases left in between. PCR employed 60 Vbeta and 13 Jbeta primers. The table came from immunoSEQ multiplex PCR; TCRdb's copy has only in-frame clones and leaves some out. The table includes some 170,000 clones, around 70% detected once. Nominally healthy donors provided the samples, though records likely missed some immune exposures. The chain employs TRBV20-1 and TRBJ2-2; D is uncertain. The sequencing sample was made of PBMCs. This clonotype was sampled from a man aged 18-30 years in good health and CMV-seropositive. The CDR3 here is CSAPRGGELFF. CDR3 bases: TGCAGTGCTCCCCGCGGAGGGGAGCTGTTTTTT.